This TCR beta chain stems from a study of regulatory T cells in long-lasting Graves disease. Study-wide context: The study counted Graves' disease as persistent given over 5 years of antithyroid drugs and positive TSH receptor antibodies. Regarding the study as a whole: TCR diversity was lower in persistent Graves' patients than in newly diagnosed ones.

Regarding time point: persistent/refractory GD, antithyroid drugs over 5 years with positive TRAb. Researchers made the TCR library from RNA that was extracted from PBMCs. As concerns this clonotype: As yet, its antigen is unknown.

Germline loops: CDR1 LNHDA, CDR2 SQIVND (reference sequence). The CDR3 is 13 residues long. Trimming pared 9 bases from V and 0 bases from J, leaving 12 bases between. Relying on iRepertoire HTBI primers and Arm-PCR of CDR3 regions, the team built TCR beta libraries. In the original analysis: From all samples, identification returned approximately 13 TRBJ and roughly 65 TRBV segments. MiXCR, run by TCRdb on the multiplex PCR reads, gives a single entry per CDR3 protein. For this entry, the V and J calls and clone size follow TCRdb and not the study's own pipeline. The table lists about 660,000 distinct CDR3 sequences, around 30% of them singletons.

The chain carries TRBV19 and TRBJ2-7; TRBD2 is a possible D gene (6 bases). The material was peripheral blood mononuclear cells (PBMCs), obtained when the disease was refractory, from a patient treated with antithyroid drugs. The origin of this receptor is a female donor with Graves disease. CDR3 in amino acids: CASGTASSYEQYF. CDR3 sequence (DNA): TGTGCCAGCGGGACTGCGAGCTCCTACGAGCAGTACTTC.